This passage covers 18 T cell receptor beta chains from one sample sequenced in a study of blood T cell repertoires in COVID-19. The protocol was immunoSEQ multiplex PCR, while the TCRdb copy is restricted to in-frame clones and leaves out a portion. The table has approximately 250,000 clones, about 87% seen once. Sequencing input: PBMCs or T cells enriched from blood (not recorded which). The receptors stem from a woman between 40 and 50 years old with acute COVID-19.

CDR3 protein: CASSRGPNYGYTF. For the CDR3, the DNA is TGTGCCAGTAGCAGGGGACCCAACTATGGCTACACCTTC. V is TRBV19 and J is TRBJ1-2, with a weak D call TRBD1 (6 bases). The germline V gene has CDR1 LNHDA and CDR2 SQIVND (reference sequence). CDR3 length: 13 residues. Deletions cut 6 bases from V and 2 bases from J, with 10 bases between.

For the CDR3, the DNA is TGCGCCAGCAGCTTGTCAGCGGGAGCAAGGGAGCAGTACGTC. Its translation is CASSLSAGAREQYV. The J gene is TRBJ2-7, the V gene TRBV5-1; TRBD2 matches 8 bases. CDR3 length: 14 amino acids. V dropped 1 base and J dropped 7; count of bases not matched to a gene: 7. Germline V gene sequence: CDR1 SGHRS, CDR2 YFSETQ.

This clone was counted once. The chain carries TRBV11-2 and TRBJ1-4; 9 bases map to TRBD1. Germline loops: CDR1 SGHAT, CDR2 FQNNGV. V shed 4 bases, J shed 7 bases, and the junction held 4 bases outside the gene matches. This CDR3 contains 14 residues. CDR3: CASSSQGAFEKLFF. As DNA, the CDR3 is TGTGCCAGCAGCTCACAGGGGGCTTTTGAAAAACTGTTTTTT.

The J gene is TRBJ1-5, the V gene TRBV19; D remains unclear. This CDR3 has 17 residues. Germline CDR1 is LNHDA and CDR2 is SQIVND (reference sequence). The V and J ends lost 7 bases and 3 bases respectively, with 22 bases between them. This CDR3 is CASTEVLRPRYNQPQHF. As DNA, the CDR3 is TGTGCCAGTACCGAGGTCCTTCGGCCACGATACAATCAGCCCCAGCATTTT.

The chain links TRBV24-1 to TRBJ1-2; 8 bases are a match to TRBD1. Germline-derived CDR1 and CDR2 are KGHDR and SFDVKD. Trimming at V came to 4 bases and at J to 6 bases, leaving 9 bases not matched to a gene. The CDR3 is 15 residues long. The CDR3 spells CATSDGGTGRNGYTF. The CDR3 region has the DNA TGTGCCACCAGTGACGGTGGGACAGGCCGCAATGGCTACACCTTC.

V gene TRBV11-3 combines with J gene TRBJ1-3; D might be TRBD1 (5 bases). Trimming removed 4 bases at V and 3 bases at J, with 13 bases between. This CDR3 contains 15 residues. Germline CDR1 is SGHNT and CDR2 is YENEEA. CDR3 in DNA: TGTGCCAGCAGCTCCGCCAGGGAGGGTGGAAACACCATATATTTT. It is translated as CASSSAREGGNTIYF.

This clone showed up just once. V gene TRBV3-1 (or the pseudogene TRBV3-2) combines with J gene TRBJ2-5; 14 nucleotides match TRBD2. J lost 13 bases, V lost 1 base, and 11 bases had no gene match. CDR3 length: 16 amino acids. Germline CDR1 is LGHDT and CDR2 is YNNKEL (reference sequence). CDR3 in DNA: TGTGCCAGCAGCCAAGTCCGGACTAGCGGGGGGCATGAGCGGTACTTC. Its protein is CASSQVRTSGGHERYF.

This sequence joins TRBV15 and TRBJ2-1; 7 bases are shared with TRBD1. Germline V gene sequence: CDR1 LNHNV, CDR2 YYDKDF (reference sequence). The CDR3 length is 15 residues. Unmatched junction bases numbered 5, after V lost 5 bases and J lost 1 base. CDR3 in amino acids: CATSDRDRSYNEQFF. The CDR3 DNA reads as TGTGCCACCAGCGACCGGGACAGATCCTACAATGAGCAGTTCTTC. Complete variable domain (other parts from reference TRBV15 and TRBJ2-1): DAMVIQNPRYQVTQFGKPVTLSCSQTLNHNVMYWYQQKSSQAPKLLFHYYDKDFNNEADTPDNFQSRRPNTSFCFLDIRSPGLGDTAMYLCATSDRDRSYNEQFFGPGTRLTVL.

CDR3 protein: CASSEERASSPLHF. Here the CDR3 DNA reads TGTGCCAGCAGTGAAGAGAGGGCATCCTCACCCCTCCACTTT. The rearrangement uses TRBV6-1 and TRBJ1-6; D call uncertain. V was shortened by 1 base and J by 10 bases, with 11 bases between the two germline ends. The length of the CDR3 is 14 residues. Germline CDR1 MNHNS, CDR2 SASEGT.

CDR3 DNA: TGTGCCAGCAGTTCACCCCGGGACTACGAGCAGTACTTC. It is translated as CASSSPRDYEQYF. This chain links TRBV6-5 with TRBJ2-7; the D gene is possibly TRBD2 (5 bases). V gave up 4 bases and J gave up 3 bases, with 10 bases separating them. Germline CDR1 reads MNHEY; CDR2 reads SVGAGI. This CDR3 is 13 amino acids long.

The rearrangement uses TRBV2 and TRBJ2-5; perhaps TRBD1 as D (5 bases). Trimming took off 7 bases at V and 4 bases at J, with 13 bases between the two ends. The CDR3 covers 13 residues. CDR1 SNHLY and CDR2 FYNNEI come from the germline V gene. The CDR3 coding sequence is TGTGCCAGCACCTGGGAAGGGGTAGAGACCCAGTACTTC. As protein: CASTWEGVETQYF.

The sample holds a few counts of this clone. The chain carries TRBV3-1 (or the pseudogene TRBV3-2) and TRBJ1-2, with TRBD1 as a possible D gene (5 bases). Germline V gene sequence: CDR1 LGHDT, CDR2 YNNKEL (reference sequence). Trimming removed 2 bases from V and 7 bases from J, with 11 bases in between. There are 13 residues in the CDR3. DNA for the CDR3: TGTGCCAGCAGCCAACTATGGGGCTCTGGCTACACCTTC. It encodes CASSQLWGSGYTF.

The CDR3 loop reads CASSQSLSEAFF. CDR3 nucleotide sequence: TGTGCCAGCAGCCAATCTCTTTCTGAAGCTTTCTTT. The chain links TRBV16 to TRBJ1-1; no definite D call. The germline gives CDR1 KGHSY, CDR2 FQNENV. Deletions cut 0 bases from V and 6 bases from J, with 5 bases between. The length of the CDR3 is 12 residues.

The chain uses TRBV4-1 and TRBJ2-1; a weak D match, TRBD2 (5 bases). The V and J ends lost 4 bases and 2 bases respectively, with 15 bases between them. CDR1 is MGHRA and CDR2 is YSYEKL in the germline V gene. The CDR3 is made up of 16 amino acids. The CDR3 bases are TGCGCCAGCAGCCGAAATAGCGCAACCCCCTACAATGAGCAGTTCTTC. This codes for CASSRNSATPYNEQFF.

This clone has a single count. V gene TRBV5-4 combines with J gene TRBJ1-2; 9 bases are shared with TRBD1. Germline V CDR1 and CDR2: SGHNT, YYREEE (reference sequence). The V gene end was trimmed by 4 bases and the J gene end by 4 bases; junction bases not matched to a gene: 8. This CDR3 comprises 15 residues. The CDR3 DNA follows: TGTGCCAGCAGCCCCGGGGACAGGGACGCCTATGGCTACACCTTC. Translation: CASSPGDRDAYGYTF.

The rearrangement uses TRBV2 and TRBJ1-1; TRBD1 aligns across 9 bases. Germline V CDR1 and CDR2: SNHLY, FYNNEI. The CDR3 totals 14 residues. J was trimmed by 7 bases and V by 6 bases; bases with no gene match: 9. Here the CDR3 DNA reads TGTGCCAGCAGCTACAGGGGGCGCAATGATGAAGCTTTCTTT. Residues: CASSYRGRNDEAFF.

V is TRBV19 and J is TRBJ2-3; tentatively, D is TRBD1 (5 bases). The germline V and J ends were trimmed by 10 bases and 2 bases, with 19 bases remaining between them. The CDR3 consists of 15 residues. Germline assignment: CDR1 LNHDA and CDR2 SQIVND (reference sequence). CDR3 protein: CATSLGARTTDTQYF. For the CDR3, the DNA is TGTGCCACCTCTTTAGGGGCCAGGACCACAGATACGCAGTATTTT.

The chain joins TRBV7-2 to TRBJ1-3; no clear D. V lost 0 bases and J 9 bases, leaving 9 bases between the germline ends. Germline V CDR1 and CDR2: SGHTA, FQGNSA. The CDR3 is made up of 13 amino acids. The CDR3 here is CASSLAPPGTIYF. The CDR3 coding sequence is TGTGCCAGCAGCTTAGCCCCGCCGGGCACCATATATTTT.